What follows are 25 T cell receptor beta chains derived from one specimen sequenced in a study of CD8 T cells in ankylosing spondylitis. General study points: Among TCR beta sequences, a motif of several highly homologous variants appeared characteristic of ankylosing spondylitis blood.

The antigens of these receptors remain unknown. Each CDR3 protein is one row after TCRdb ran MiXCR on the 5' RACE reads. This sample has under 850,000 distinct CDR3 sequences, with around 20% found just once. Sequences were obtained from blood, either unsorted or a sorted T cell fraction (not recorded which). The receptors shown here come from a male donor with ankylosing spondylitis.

CDR3 residues: CAWSSGDWATEAFF. The CDR3, as DNA: TGTGCCTGGAGTTCGGGAGACTGGGCCACTGAAGCTTTCTTT. This sequence joins TRBV30 and TRBJ1-1; no reliable D call. This CDR3 region has 14 residues. Germline-derived CDR1 and CDR2 are GTSNPN and SVGIG (reference sequence). Between the trimmed V and J ends, which lost 2 bases and 4 bases, there was a span of 14 bases.

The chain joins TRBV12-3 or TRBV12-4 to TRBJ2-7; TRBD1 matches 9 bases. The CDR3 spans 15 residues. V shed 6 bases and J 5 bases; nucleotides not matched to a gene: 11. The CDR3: CASSPSGTGTHEQYF. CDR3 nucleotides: TGTGCCAGCAGCCCCTCCGGGACAGGGACCCACGAGCAGTACTTC.

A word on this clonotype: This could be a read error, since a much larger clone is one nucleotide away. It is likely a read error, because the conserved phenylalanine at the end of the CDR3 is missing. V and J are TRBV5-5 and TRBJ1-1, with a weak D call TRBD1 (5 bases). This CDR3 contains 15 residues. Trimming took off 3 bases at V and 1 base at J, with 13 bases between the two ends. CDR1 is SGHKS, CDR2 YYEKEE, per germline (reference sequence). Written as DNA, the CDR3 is TGTGCCAGCAGCTATACTCCTGGGGCGAACACTGAAGCTTTCCTT. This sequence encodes CASSYTPGANTEAFL.

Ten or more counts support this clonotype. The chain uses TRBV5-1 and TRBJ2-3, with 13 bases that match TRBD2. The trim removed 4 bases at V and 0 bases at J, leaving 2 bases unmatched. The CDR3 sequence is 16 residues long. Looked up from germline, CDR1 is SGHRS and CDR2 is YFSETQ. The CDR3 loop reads CASSTGLAGSTDTQYF. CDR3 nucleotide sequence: TGCGCCAGCAGCACGGGACTAGCGGGAAGCACAGATACGCAGTATTTT.

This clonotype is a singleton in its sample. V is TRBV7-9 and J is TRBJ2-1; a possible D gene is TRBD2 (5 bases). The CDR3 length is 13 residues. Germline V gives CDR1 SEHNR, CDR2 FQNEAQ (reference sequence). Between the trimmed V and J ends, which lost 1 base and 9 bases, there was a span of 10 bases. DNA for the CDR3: TGTGCCAGCAGCTTAGAACTAGTTAGTGAGCAGTTCTTC. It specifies CASSLELVSEQFF.

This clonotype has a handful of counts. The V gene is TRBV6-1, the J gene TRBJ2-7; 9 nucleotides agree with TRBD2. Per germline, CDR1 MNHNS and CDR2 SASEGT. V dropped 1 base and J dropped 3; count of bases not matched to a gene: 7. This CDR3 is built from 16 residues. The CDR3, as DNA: TGTGCCAGCAGTGAAGGGAGGACTAGCGCTGGCTACGAGCAGTACTTC. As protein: CASSEGRTSAGYEQYF.

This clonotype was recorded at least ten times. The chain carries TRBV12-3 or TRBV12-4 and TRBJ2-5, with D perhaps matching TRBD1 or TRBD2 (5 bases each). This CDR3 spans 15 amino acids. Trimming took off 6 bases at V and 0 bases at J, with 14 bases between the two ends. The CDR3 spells CASSPGASYQETQYF. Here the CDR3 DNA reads TGTGCCAGCAGCCCCGGGGCCAGTTACCAAGAGACCCAGTACTTC.

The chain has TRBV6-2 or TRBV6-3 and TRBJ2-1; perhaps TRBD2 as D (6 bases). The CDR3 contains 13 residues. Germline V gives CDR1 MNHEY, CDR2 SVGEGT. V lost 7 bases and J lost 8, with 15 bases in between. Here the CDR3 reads CASNAAGTDEQFF. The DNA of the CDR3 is TGTGCCAGCAATGCGGCGGGAACGGATGAGCAGTTCTTC.

CDR3 sequence: CASSVNLGSLTDTQYF. CDR3 in DNA: TGTGCCAGCAGCGTGAACCTCGGGTCCCTCACAGATACGCAGTATTTT. The chain recombines TRBV9 with TRBJ2-3; no reliable D call. The length of the CDR3 is 16 residues. Germline V gene lookup returns CDR1 SGDLS and CDR2 YYNGEE. The V and J ends lost 2 bases and 2 bases respectively, with 15 bases between them. Filled out from reference TRBV9 and TRBJ2-3, the complete variable domain reads DSGVTQTPKHLITATGQRVTLRCSPRSGDLSVYWYQQSLDQGLQFLIQYYNGEERAKGNILERFSAQQFPDLHSELNLSSLELGDSALYFCASSVNLGSLTDTQYFGPGTRLTVL.

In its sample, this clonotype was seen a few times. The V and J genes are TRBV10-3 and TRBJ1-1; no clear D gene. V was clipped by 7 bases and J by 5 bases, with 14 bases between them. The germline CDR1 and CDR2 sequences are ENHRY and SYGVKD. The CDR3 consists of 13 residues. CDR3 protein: CAIMEAGATEAFF. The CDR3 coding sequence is TGTGCCATCATGGAAGCAGGAGCGACTGAAGCTTTCTTT.

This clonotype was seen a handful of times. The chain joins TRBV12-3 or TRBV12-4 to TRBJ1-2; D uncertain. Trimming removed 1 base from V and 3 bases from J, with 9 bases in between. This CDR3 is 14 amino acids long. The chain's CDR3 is CASSLEGLDYGYTF. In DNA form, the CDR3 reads TGTGCCAGCAGTTTAGAGGGTTTGGACTATGGCTACACCTTC.

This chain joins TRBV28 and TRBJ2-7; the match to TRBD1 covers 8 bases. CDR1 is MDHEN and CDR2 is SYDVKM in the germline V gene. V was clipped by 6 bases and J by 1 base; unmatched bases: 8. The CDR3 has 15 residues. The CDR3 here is CASSPPGTGSYEQYF. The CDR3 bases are TGTGCCAGCAGCCCCCCCGGGACAGGATCCTACGAGCAGTACTTC.

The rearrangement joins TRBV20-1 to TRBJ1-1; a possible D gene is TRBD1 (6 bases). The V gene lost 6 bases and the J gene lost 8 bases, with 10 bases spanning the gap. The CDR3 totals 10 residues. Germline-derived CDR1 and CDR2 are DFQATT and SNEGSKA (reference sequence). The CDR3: CSATDREAFF. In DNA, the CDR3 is TGCAGTGCCACCGACAGGGAAGCTTTCTTT.

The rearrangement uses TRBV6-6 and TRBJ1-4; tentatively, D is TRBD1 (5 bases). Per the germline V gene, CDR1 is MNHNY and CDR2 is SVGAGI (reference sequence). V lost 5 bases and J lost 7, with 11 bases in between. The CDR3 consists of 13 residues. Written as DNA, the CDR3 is TGTGCCAGCAGTAGAGGGGCGGGTGAAAAACTGTTTTTT. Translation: CASSRGAGEKLFF.

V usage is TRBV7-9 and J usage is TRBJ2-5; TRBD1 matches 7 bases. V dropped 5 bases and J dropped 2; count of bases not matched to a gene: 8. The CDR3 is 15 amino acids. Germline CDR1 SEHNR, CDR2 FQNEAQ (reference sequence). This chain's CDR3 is CASSPGTAFQETQYF. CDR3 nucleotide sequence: TGTGCCAGCAGCCCAGGGACAGCCTTTCAAGAGACCCAGTACTTC.

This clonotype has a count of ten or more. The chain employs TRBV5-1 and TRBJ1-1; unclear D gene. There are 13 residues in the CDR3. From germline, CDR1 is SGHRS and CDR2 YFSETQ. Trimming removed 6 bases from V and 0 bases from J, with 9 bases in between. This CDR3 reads CASKAELNTEAFF. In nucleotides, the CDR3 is TGCGCCAGCAAAGCAGAATTGAACACTGAAGCTTTCTTT.

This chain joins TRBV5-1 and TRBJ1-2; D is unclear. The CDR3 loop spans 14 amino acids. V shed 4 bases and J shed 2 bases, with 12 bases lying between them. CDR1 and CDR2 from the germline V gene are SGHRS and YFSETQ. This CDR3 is CASSREVGNYGYTF. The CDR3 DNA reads TGCGCCAGCAGCCGAGAGGTCGGAAACTATGGCTACACCTTC.

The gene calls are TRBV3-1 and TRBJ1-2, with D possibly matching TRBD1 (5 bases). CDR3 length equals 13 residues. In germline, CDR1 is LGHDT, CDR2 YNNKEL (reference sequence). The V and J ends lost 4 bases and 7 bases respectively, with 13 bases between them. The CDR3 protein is CASSPGTRVGYTF. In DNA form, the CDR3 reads TGTGCCAGCAGCCCGGGGACTCGGGTTGGCTACACCTTC.

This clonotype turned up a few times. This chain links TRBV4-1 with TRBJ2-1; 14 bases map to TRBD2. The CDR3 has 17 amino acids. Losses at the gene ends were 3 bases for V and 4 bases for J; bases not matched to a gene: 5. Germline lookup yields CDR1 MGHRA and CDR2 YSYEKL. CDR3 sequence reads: CASSQGTSGGNYNEQFF. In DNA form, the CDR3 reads TGCGCCAGCAGCCAGGGGACTAGCGGGGGAAATTACAATGAGCAGTTCTTC.

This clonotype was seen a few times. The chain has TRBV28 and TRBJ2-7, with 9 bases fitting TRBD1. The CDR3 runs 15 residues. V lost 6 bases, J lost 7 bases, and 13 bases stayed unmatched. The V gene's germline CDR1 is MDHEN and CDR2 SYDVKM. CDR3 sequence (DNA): TGTGCCAGCAGGCTCCCGGGACAGGGAATGAGGGAGCAGTACTTC. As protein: CASRLPGQGMREQYF.

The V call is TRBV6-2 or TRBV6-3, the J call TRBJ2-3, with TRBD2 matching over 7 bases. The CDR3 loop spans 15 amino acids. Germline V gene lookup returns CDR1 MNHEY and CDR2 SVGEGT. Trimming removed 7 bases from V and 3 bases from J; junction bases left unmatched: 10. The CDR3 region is CASIHGREQTDTQYF. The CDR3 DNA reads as TGTGCCAGCATCCACGGGCGGGAGCAGACAGATACGCAGTATTTT.

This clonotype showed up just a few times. In nucleotides, the CDR3 is TGTGCCAGCAGCTCCCGGGACAGCCTTAACACTGAAGCTTTCTTT. It translates to CASSSRDSLNTEAFF. V and J are TRBV7-9 and TRBJ1-1; 7 bases are shared with TRBD1. This CDR3 contains 15 residues. With V trimmed by 4 bases and J by 2 bases, 7 bases remained unmatched. Germline assignment: CDR1 SEHNR and CDR2 FQNEAQ (reference sequence). Variable domain in full (rest from reference TRBV7-9 and TRBJ1-1): DTGVSQNPRHKITKRGQNVTFRCDPISEHNRLYWYRQTLGQGPEFLTYFQNEAQLEKSRLLSDRFSAERPKGSFSTLEIQRTEQGDSAMYLCASSSRDSLNTEAFFGQGTRLTVV.

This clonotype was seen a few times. CDR3 in amino acids: CASSTPFLNEREQFF. For the CDR3, the DNA is TGTGCCAGTTCTACTCCGTTCCTCAATGAGAGAGAGCAGTTCTTC. The chain uses TRBV6-2 or TRBV6-3 and TRBJ2-1; D gene unclear. The CDR3 spans 15 residues. In germline, CDR1 is MNHEY, CDR2 SVGEGT. Trimming took off 9 bases at V and 10 bases at J, with 25 bases between the two ends.

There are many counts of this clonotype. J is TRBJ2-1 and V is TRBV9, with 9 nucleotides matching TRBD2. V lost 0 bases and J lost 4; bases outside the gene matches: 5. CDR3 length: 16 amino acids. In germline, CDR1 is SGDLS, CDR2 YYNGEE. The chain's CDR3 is CASSVGPSGVYNEQFF. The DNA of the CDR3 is TGTGCCAGCAGCGTAGGCCCTAGCGGGGTATACAATGAGCAGTTCTTC. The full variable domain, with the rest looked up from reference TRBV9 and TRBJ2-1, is DSGVTQTPKHLITATGQRVTLRCSPRSGDLSVYWYQQSLDQGLQFLIQYYNGEERAKGNILERFSAQQFPDLHSELNLSSLELGDSALYFCASSVGPSGVYNEQFFGPGTRLTVL.

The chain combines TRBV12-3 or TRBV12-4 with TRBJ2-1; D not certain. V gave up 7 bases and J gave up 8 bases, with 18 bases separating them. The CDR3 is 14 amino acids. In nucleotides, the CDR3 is TGTGCCAGCACCGAAGACTCTATACTCCATGAGCAGTTCTTC. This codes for CASTEDSILHEQFF.